The 25 T cell receptor beta chains in this list originate from one sample, sequenced in a study of T cell changes during pregnancy in multiple sclerosis. Assay used: immunoSEQ multiplex PCR; TCRdb lists only in-frame clones, some missing. The sample shows roughly 100,000 clones, approximately 90% of them seen only once. The sequenced sample was peripheral blood, obtained in the second trimester of pregnancy. All receptors come from a female donor in good health, enrolled as a control in a pregnancy study.

The CDR3 spells CASSEGGSYEQYF. The DNA for the CDR3 is TGTGCCAGCAGTGAGGGGGGAAGCTACGAGCAGTACTTC. The rearrangement uses TRBV2 and TRBJ2-7, with a tentative D call TRBD2 (6 bases). CDR1 and CDR2 (germline): SNHLY, FYNNEI. The CDR3 length is 13 residues. Trimming removed 3 bases from V and 3 bases from J, with 9 bases in between.

The J gene is TRBJ1-2, the V gene TRBV11-2; D unclear. This CDR3 is 13 amino acids long. Germline CDR1 reads SGHAT; CDR2 reads FQNNGV. V was clipped by 0 bases and J by 3 bases, with 5 bases between them. The CDR3 region is CASSLDRYYGYTF. CDR3 sequence (DNA): TGTGCCAGCAGCTTAGATCGTTACTATGGCTACACCTTC.

The chain couples TRBV5-1 to TRBJ1-1; 7 nucleotides agree with TRBD1. From germline, CDR1 is SGHRS and CDR2 YFSETQ. Trimming took 0 bases from V and 0 from J; bases not matched to a gene: 5. CDR3 length: 16 amino acids. The CDR3 DNA reads as TGCGCCAGCAGCTTGGCACAGACAGGGATGAACACTGAAGCTTTCTTT. Amino acid sequence: CASSLAQTGMNTEAFF.

The chain links TRBV9 to TRBJ1-5, with TRBD1 identical over 7 bases. J lost 9 bases, V lost 3 bases, and 9 bases had no gene match. Germline loops: CDR1 SGDLS, CDR2 YYNGEE. The CDR3 extends over 14 amino acids. The CDR3 nucleotides read TGTGCCAGCAGCGCCGACAGGGCAGTCGTGCCCCAGCATTTT. This translates into CASSADRAVVPQHF.

V gene TRBV5-6 combines with J gene TRBJ2-1, with 8 bases lining up with TRBD1. V shed 4 bases, J shed 6 bases, and the junction held 12 bases outside the gene matches. Germline assignment: CDR1 SGHDT and CDR2 YYEEEE. The CDR3 runs to 16 residues. This CDR3 is CASSPGTGDLTNEQFF. DNA of the CDR3: TGTGCCAGCAGCCCCGGGACAGGCGACTTGACCAATGAGCAGTTCTTC.

The chain employs TRBV19 and TRBJ2-6; 7 bases line up with TRBD1. Germline trimming cut 6 bases from V and 4 bases from J; bases unmatched to any gene: 6. Germline V lookup: CDR1 LNHDA, CDR2 SQIVND (reference sequence). The CDR3 totals 15 residues. The CDR3 is CASSVDRAGANVLTF. The DNA of the CDR3 is TGTGCCAGTAGCGTAGACAGGGCAGGGGCCAACGTCCTGACTTTC.

CDR3 in DNA: TGTGCCAGCAGTTACTCGAACAGGGGGCTCGTCGAGCAGTACTTC. This gives the protein CASSYSNRGLVEQYF. This chain connects TRBV6-5 to TRBJ2-7; 9 positions agree with TRBD1. The CDR3 length is 15 residues. Per the germline V gene, CDR1 is MNHEY and CDR2 is SVGAGI. The V gene end was trimmed by 0 bases and the J gene end by 6 bases; junction bases not matched to a gene: 6.

This chain links TRBV6-5 with TRBJ1-2, with D unclear. The germline V gene encodes CDR1 MNHEY and CDR2 SVGAGI. V dropped 0 bases and J dropped 2 bases, with 10 bases sitting between them. The CDR3 has 15 residues. The CDR3 sequence: CASSYSPGVNYGYTF. CDR3 bases: TGTGCCAGCAGTTACTCGCCGGGAGTGAACTATGGCTACACCTTC.

The chain employs TRBV14 and TRBJ2-7; D not resolved. Trimming left V 2 bases short and J 4 bases short, with 12 bases between. The CDR3 runs 14 residues. The germline CDR1 and CDR2 sequences are SGHDN and FVKESK. CDR3 protein: CASSQKNSLYEQYF. The CDR3 DNA reads TGTGCCAGCAGCCAAAAGAATAGCTTATACGAGCAGTACTTC.

This clone was counted once. V and J are TRBV28 and TRBJ1-2, with D perhaps TRBD1 (5 bases). CDR3 length: 14 amino acids. CDR1 is MDHEN and CDR2 is SYDVKM in the germline V gene. Trimming pared 8 bases from V and 8 bases from J, leaving 21 bases between. The CDR3 spells CASHNLPGKGGYTF. CDR3 sequence (DNA): TGTGCCAGCCATAACCTCCCAGGGAAAGGGGGCTACACCTTC.

The gene calls are TRBV15 and TRBJ1-5; 7 bases are a match to TRBD1. J was trimmed by 6 bases and V by 4 bases; bases with no gene match: 3. CDR3 length: 13 residues. Per germline, CDR1 LNHNV and CDR2 YYDKDF (reference sequence). The DNA for the CDR3 is TGTGCCACCAGCACGAACAGGGGTCAGCCCCAGCATTTT. This sequence encodes CATSTNRGQPQHF. Together with reference TRBV15 and TRBJ1-5, the CDR3 gives the full variable domain: DAMVIQNPRYQVTQFGKPVTLSCSQTLNHNVMYWYQQKSSQAPKLLFHYYDKDFNNEADTPDNFQSRRPNTSFCFLDIRSPGLGDTAMYLCATSTNRGQPQHFGDGTRLSIL.

This chain uses TRBV27 with TRBJ1-1, with a weak D call TRBD1 (6 bases). Trimming removed 6 bases at V and 1 base at J, with 12 bases between. The CDR3 has 14 residues. CDR1 and CDR2 from the germline V gene are MNHEY and SMNVEV (reference sequence). The CDR3 loop reads CASSPGTTNTEAFF. In nucleotides, the CDR3 is TGTGCCAGCAGCCCCGGGACAACGAACACTGAAGCTTTCTTT.

The CDR3 coding sequence is TGCGCCAGCAGCCGGGGAGAGGGGGCCGTCACCTTC. Its translation is CASSRGEGAVTF. The rearrangement joins TRBV4-1 to TRBJ1-2, with 7 bases aligning to TRBD1. From germline, CDR1 is MGHRA and CDR2 YSYEKL. CDR3 size: 12 residues. J was trimmed by 13 bases and V by 4 bases; bases with no gene match: 9.

V and J are TRBV15 and TRBJ2-1; 8 positions match TRBD2. V lost 4 bases and J lost 12; bases outside the gene matches: 8. The CDR3 contains 13 residues. Germline-derived CDR1 and CDR2 are LNHNV and YYDKDF (reference sequence). The CDR3 region has the DNA TGTGCCACCAGCAAGATCTCGAGCGGGGGGCAGTTCTTC. It encodes CATSKISSGGQFF.

The rearrangement links TRBV5-3 to TRBJ2-5; 8 nucleotides line up with TRBD2. TRBV5-3 is an ORF; its function is uncertain. Unmatched junction bases numbered 3, after V lost 10 bases and J lost 4 bases. The CDR3 consists of 11 residues. The chain's CDR3 is CAGSGRETQYF. The CDR3 bases are TGTGCCGGGAGCGGGAGAGAGACCCAGTACTTC.

V is TRBV11-3 and J is TRBJ2-7; 10 nucleotides align to TRBD1. This CDR3 comprises 14 residues. Germline CDR1 SGHNT, CDR2 YENEEA. The V segment lost 5 bases and the J segment 2 bases; nucleotides outside the gene matches: 3. CDR3 DNA: TGTGCCAGCAGCCGAGGACAGGGGGCCTACGAGCAGTACTTC. Translated, it gives CASSRGQGAYEQYF.

In this sample, this clone turned up a few times. This chain connects TRBV20-1 to TRBJ1-1; D remains unclear. CDR3 length equals 10 residues. V was cut by 6 bases and J by 6 bases, with 8 bases left in between. Germline V gives CDR1 DFQATT, CDR2 SNEGSKA (reference sequence). CDR3 amino acids: CSAATSEAFF. The CDR3 DNA reads TGCAGTGCCGCGACATCTGAAGCTTTCTTT.

V and J are TRBV28 and TRBJ1-5; D perhaps matches TRBD1 (5 bases). The germline V gene encodes CDR1 MDHEN and CDR2 SYDVKM. Trimming pared 6 bases from V and 4 bases from J, leaving 16 bases between. The CDR3 contains 15 residues. For the CDR3, the DNA is TGTGCCAGCAGCCCTTTCGGCAGGGCAAATCAGCCCCAGCATTTT. It is translated as CASSPFGRANQPQHF.

The rearrangement uses TRBV28 and TRBJ2-5; D may be TRBD1 (5 bases). V was cut by 2 bases and J by 9 bases, with 13 bases left in between. In germline, CDR1 is MDHEN, CDR2 SYDVKM. The CDR3 totals 13 residues. CDR3 sequence (DNA): TGTGCCAGCAGTTTACCCCCCGTCAGGGCCCAGTACTTC. Amino acids: CASSLPPVRAQYF.

The chain is built from TRBV25-1 and TRBJ1-1; D might be TRBD1 (5 bases). Germline CDR1 and CDR2: MGHDK and SYGVNS. The ends were cut back, 5 bases at V and 10 bases at J, with 14 bases in the middle. CDR3 size: 12 residues. CDR3 region: CASSYTGSGAFF. As DNA, the CDR3 is TGTGCCAGCAGTTATACAGGTTCTGGAGCTTTCTTT.

This chain joins TRBV7-9 and TRBJ2-7; D remains unclear. V dropped 1 base and J dropped 5 bases, with 21 bases sitting between them. The CDR3 is made up of 17 amino acids. Germline V gene lookup returns CDR1 SEHNR and CDR2 FQNEAQ (reference sequence). The CDR3 nucleotides are TGTGCCAGCAGCTTAGTGAGGTCGGCACGGTCATACGACGAGCAGTACTTC. Amino acid sequence: CASSLVRSARSYDEQYF.

V usage is TRBV28 and J usage is TRBJ1-3, with 8 bases matching TRBD1. The CDR3 contains 15 residues. Germline values: CDR1 MDHEN, CDR2 SYDVKM. The J segment lost 3 bases and the V segment lost 6 bases, leaving 7 bases of the junction unmatched. In DNA form, the CDR3 reads TGTGCCAGCAGGGGAGACAGGGGAGGTGGAAACACCATATATTTT. Amino acid sequence: CASRGDRGGGNTIYF.

The chain recombines TRBV5-1 with TRBJ1-4, with D maybe TRBD1 (6 bases). CDR1 and CDR2 (germline): SGHRS, YFSETQ. This CDR3 is 15 amino acids long. Deletions cut 5 bases from V and 10 bases from J, with 21 bases between. The DNA of the CDR3 is TGCGCCAGCAGTCCTGACAGGCGGGGGGAAGGAAAACTGTTTTTT. Translating gives CASSPDRRGEGKLFF.

A word on this clone: The junction shows a germline mismatch at one end, possibly a read error. The J gene is TRBJ2-5, the V gene TRBV7-7; D is unresolved. This CDR3 has 14 amino acids. CDR1 and CDR2 from the germline V gene are SSHAT and FNYEAQ (reference sequence). The CDR3 sequence: CASSSLRHQETQYF. The CDR3 DNA is TGTGCTAGCAGTTCTTTGCGGCACCAAGAGACCCAGTACTTC.

As to this clone: An end of the junction does not agree with germline; a read error may underlie this. This rearrangement joins TRBV7-7 to TRBJ2-2; 8 nucleotides agree with TRBD1. Germline lookup yields CDR1 SSHAT and CDR2 FNYEAQ (reference sequence). The CDR3 contains 16 residues. As DNA, the CDR3 is TGTGCTAGCAGCTTAGAATTGACAGGGGTAACCGGGGAGCTGTTTTTT. Its protein is CASSLELTGVTGELFF.